The clone carrying this TCR beta chain was counted only a few times. Its matching antigen is unknown. CDR3 length: 16 residues. Germline V CDR1 and CDR2: LGHNA, YSLEER. With 2 bases clipped from V and 8 bases from J, the junction kept 9 bases outside the gene matches. The sample originates from a study of response to subunit inactivated influenza vaccine. TCRdb re-derived calls from the RT-PCR reads in MiXCR, one entry per CDR3 protein. The sample lists hundreds of thousands of distinct CDR3 sequences, about an eighth occurring once. Broader study findings: Authors proposed each seasonal influenza vaccination draws in few new T cells.

The receptor comes from a man aged 50-60 years who received an inactivated influenza vaccine. Specimen: PBMCs from blood, collected roughly 45 days after vaccination. The V and J genes are TRBV4-3 and TRBJ2-1; TRBD2 aligns across 10 bases. The CDR3 sequence: CASSQLAGVRVDEQFF. The DNA for the CDR3 is TGCGCCAGCAGCCAACTAGCGGGAGTCCGAGTCGATGAGCAGTTCTTC.